The clone carrying this TCR beta chain has a count of ten or more. Time point reported: sample taken at primary tumor resection. A distinct unique molecular identifier was carried by each TCR cDNA molecule. TCRdb used MiXCR to reprocess the 5' RACE reads, holding one entry per CDR3 protein. Of around 11,000 distinct CDR3 sequences listed, around 5.6% are singletons. This record comes from a study of spatial heterogeneity in lung cancer. Whole-study context: Raw reads showed each unique TCR and UMI combination turning up more than ten times on average.

The V gene lost 6 bases and the J gene lost 4 bases, with 13 bases spanning the gap. Germline CDR1 reads SQVTM; CDR2 reads ANQGSEA. The CDR3 runs 14 residues. This chain links TRBV29-1 with TRBJ2-6, with D tentatively TRBD1 (6 bases). This specimen consisted of normal lung tissue next to the tumor, obtained at surgery. The TCR was taken from a male donor with early-stage non-small cell lung cancer. The CDR3 spells CSVAAGAGANVLTF. CDR3 in DNA: TGCAGCGTCGCGGCAGGGGCGGGGGCCAACGTCCTGACTTTC.